The clone carrying this TCR beta chain came up a few times. Its antigen remains unknown. The CDR3 is made up of 15 amino acids. Germline values: CDR1 SGHNT, CDR2 YYREEE (reference sequence). The V end was cut by 7 bases, the J end by 3 bases, with 19 bases between. The data belong to a study of T cells after yellow fever vaccination. Findings of the study overall: Clones that expanded after primary vaccination mostly reappeared after the booster (roughly 95% CD4, approximately 85% CD8). Abundant bulk-population clonotypes could contaminate the FACS-sorted repertoires. Though it reached lower strength, the secondary response hit its peak faster, day 5 versus 15.

The 5'RACE template-switching step produced TCR cDNA and added a universal primer site and UMIs. MiXCR was run by TCRdb on the 5' RACE reads, yielding one entry per CDR3 protein. The table shows fewer than 650,000 distinct CDR3 sequences, with just over 20% occurring only once. The chain joins TRBV5-4 to TRBJ2-5; maybe TRBD2 (6 bases). This TCR was recovered from a man between 18 and 29 years old who received the YFV17D yellow fever vaccine. The input for sequencing was PBMCs, taken approximately 22 days after the first yellow fever vaccination. CDR3 sequence reads: CASGQGRGGEETQYF. The CDR3 nucleotides read TGTGCCAGCGGGCAGGGTCGGGGAGGTGAAGAGACCCAGTACTTC.